Below, one TCR beta chain is given with its context. Only in-frame clones appear in the TCRdb table, and some are missing; sequencing was by immunoSEQ multiplex PCR. The sample consists of a few million clones, roughly 93% of them appearing once. The entry originates in a study of shared clonotypes between healthy human individuals. V was shortened by 5 bases and J by 4 bases, with 17 bases between the two germline ends. Germline V lookup: CDR1 SEHNR, CDR2 FQNEAQ (reference sequence). The CDR3 contains 16 residues. This clonotype originated in a man in his late teens or twenties in good health. Some clones in this sample may be carry-over from other donors' samples. The chain joins TRBV7-9 to TRBJ1-4; no definite D call. Sequencing input: naive CD4+ T cells from PBMCs. The subset is: CD45RA+ positively selected. The CDR3 loop reads CASSLKTSENNEKLFF. The CDR3 DNA reads TGTGCCAGCAGCCTGAAGACGTCAGAAAATAATGAAAAACTGTTTTTT. The whole variable domain, remainder taken from reference TRBV7-9 and TRBJ1-4, is DTGVSQNPRHKITKRGQNVTFRCDPISEHNRLYWYRQTLGQGPEFLTYFQNEAQLEKSRLLSDRFSAERPKGSFSTLEIQRTEQGDSAMYLCASSLKTSENNEKLFFGSGTQLSVL.